The 21 T cell receptor beta chains below come from one sample, sequenced in a study of control samples from healthy donors and cancer patients. Sequenced by immunoSEQ multiplex PCR; TCRdb stores in-frame clones only, minus some. This sample has 390,000 or so clones, with roughly 90% found just once. Material for sequencing was PBMCs. Every receptor here comes from a man aged 40-50 years with head and neck cancer.

The chain has TRBV28 and TRBJ2-7; 10 bases align to TRBD1. Germline CDR1 MDHEN, CDR2 SYDVKM. CDR3 length: 15 residues. V was pared by 5 bases and J by 4 bases, with 8 bases of the junction left unmatched. CDR3 region: CASSALGQGLYEQYF. The DNA of the CDR3 is TGTGCCAGCAGTGCCCTGGGACAGGGGCTATACGAGCAGTACTTC.

The gene calls are TRBV28 and TRBJ1-1; possible D gene TRBD1, 5 bases. Trimming removed 5 bases from V and 3 bases from J, with 19 bases in between. Germline CDR1 and CDR2: MDHEN and SYDVKM. This CDR3 is 16 amino acids long. The CDR3 reads CASSSFAPEGHTEAFF. Here the CDR3 DNA reads TGTGCCAGCAGTAGTTTTGCGCCGGAGGGGCACACTGAAGCTTTCTTT.

The gene calls are TRBV6-5 and TRBJ1-2, with D possibly being TRBD1 (5 bases). The CDR3 has 15 residues. The V and J ends lost 6 bases and 6 bases respectively, with 20 bases between them. The germline V gene encodes CDR1 MNHEY and CDR2 SVGAGI. The CDR3 sequence: CASSENMDLGDGYTF. The CDR3, as DNA: TGTGCCAGCAGCGAGAACATGGACTTAGGGGATGGCTACACCTTC.

In its sample, this clone was seen a few times. The V gene is TRBV11-2, the J gene TRBJ1-6, with D hard to call. Germline CDR1 is SGHAT and CDR2 is FQNNGV. Trimming cost V 6 bases and J 0 bases, with 15 bases left between them. There are 17 residues in the CDR3. This CDR3 reads CASRPDQSLSYNSPLHF. In nucleotides, the CDR3 is TGTGCCAGCAGACCAGACCAGAGTCTCTCCTATAATTCACCCCTCCACTTT.

The rearrangement uses TRBV2 and TRBJ1-2; D is ambiguous. This CDR3 is built from 13 residues. CDR1 is SNHLY, CDR2 FYNNEI, per germline. With 3 bases removed from V and 3 bases from J, the gap between germline ends came to 8 bases. CDR3 loop: CASSDQGYYGYTF. CDR3 in DNA: TGTGCCAGCAGTGATCAAGGGTACTATGGCTACACCTTC. Looking up the rest from reference TRBV2 and TRBJ1-2 gives the full variable domain: EPEVTQTPSHQVTQMGQEVILRCVPISNHLYFYWYRQILGQKVEFLVSFYNNEISEKSEIFDDQFSVERPDGSNFTLKIRSTKLEDSAMYFCASSDQGYYGYTFGSGTRLTVV.

The chain links TRBV6-5 to TRBJ1-1, with a possible D match to TRBD1 (5 bases). The CDR3 has 13 residues. The germline V and J ends were trimmed by 4 bases and 3 bases, with 9 bases remaining between them. Germline CDR1 and CDR2: MNHEY and SVGAGI. In DNA, the CDR3 is TGTGCCAGCAGTTCGGGACCGTACACTGAAGCTTTCTTT. Translation: CASSSGPYTEAFF.

This clone was found once. The gene calls are TRBV19 and TRBJ1-1, with a weak D call TRBD1 (5 bases). V was clipped by 6 bases and J by 3 bases, with 11 bases between them. Germline assignment: CDR1 LNHDA and CDR2 SQIVND (reference sequence). The CDR3 extends over 13 amino acids. CDR3 in DNA: TGTGCCAGTAGGACCCAGGGATACACTGAAGCTTTCTTT. Translation gives CASRTQGYTEAFF.

This chain joins TRBV6-5 and TRBJ2-6; TRBD2 matches 9 bases. V lost 5 bases, J lost 12 bases, and 8 bases stayed unmatched. Germline V gene sequence: CDR1 MNHEY, CDR2 SVGAGI. The length of the CDR3 is 14 residues. The CDR3 region has the DNA TGTGCCAGCAGTAAGCGGGGGGTCCGGCTCGTCCTGACTTTC. This codes for CASSKRGVRLVLTF.

The chain is built from TRBV29-1 and TRBJ2-7; D gene uncertain. Deletions cut 8 bases from V and 0 bases from J, with 11 bases between. This CDR3 has 12 amino acids. Germline V CDR1 and CDR2: SQVTM, ANQGSEA. CDR3 sequence: CSLLTSSYEQYF. The CDR3 DNA reads as TGCAGCCTCTTGACTTCCTCCTACGAGCAGTACTTC.

J is TRBJ2-2 and V is TRBV11-2; a weak D match, TRBD2 (6 bases). Trimming removed 5 bases at V and 7 bases at J, with 14 bases between. The germline V gene has CDR1 SGHAT and CDR2 FQNNGV. The CDR3 totals 14 residues. CDR3 bases: TGTGCCAGCAGCAGGGAGGCTTGGCGCGGGGAGCTGTTTTTT. Translation gives CASSREAWRGELFF.

This sequence joins TRBV9 and TRBJ2-6; D not resolved. Germline-derived CDR1 and CDR2 are SGDLS and YYNGEE. CDR3 length: 13 residues. Trimming removed 6 bases at V and 2 bases at J, with 6 bases between. CDR3 sequence: CASTPPGANVLTF. DNA of the CDR3: TGTGCCAGCACCCCCCCTGGGGCCAACGTCCTGACTTTC.

The chain carries TRBV6-5 and TRBJ1-6, with 7 bases matching TRBD1. With V trimmed by 7 bases and J by 6 bases, 6 bases remained unmatched. This CDR3 spans 14 amino acids. The V gene's germline CDR1 is MNHEY and CDR2 SVGAGI. As DNA, the CDR3 is TGTGCCAGCACTCTGGGACAGCGTAATTCACCCCTCCACTTT. It translates to CASTLGQRNSPLHF.

V gene TRBV28 combines with J gene TRBJ2-3; a possible D gene is TRBD1 (6 bases). Germline CDR1 reads MDHEN; CDR2 reads SYDVKM. The CDR3 length is 15 residues. V lost 3 bases, J lost 3 bases, and 13 bases lay in between. CDR3 residues: CASSFRGILTDTQYF. CDR3 in DNA: TGTGCCAGCAGTTTTAGGGGGATATTGACAGATACGCAGTATTTT.

The chain joins TRBV28 to TRBJ2-7; TRBD2 matches at 7 bases. The CDR3 sequence is 11 residues long. J was trimmed by 6 bases and V by 5 bases; bases with no gene match: 1. CDR1 MDHEN and CDR2 SYDVKM come from the germline V gene. The CDR3 bases are TGTGCCAGCAGTGGGGGGGGCGAGCAGTACTTC. As protein: CASSGGGEQYF. The full variable domain, in which reference TRBV28 and TRBJ2-7 provide the parts outside the CDR3, is DVKVTQSSRYLVKRTGEKVFLECVQDMDHENMFWYRQDPGLGLRLIYFSYDVKMKEKGDIPEGYSVSREKKERFSLILESASTNQTSMYLCASSGGGEQYFGPGTRLTVT.

The chain has TRBV13 and TRBJ2-7; 13 bases agree with TRBD2. The CDR3 has 15 amino acids. Germline trimming cut 5 bases from V and 3 bases from J; bases unmatched to any gene: 4. From germline, CDR1 is PRHDT and CDR2 FYEKMQ (reference sequence). The CDR3 bases are TGTGCCAGCAGCGTGGGACTAGCGGGGAGCTACGAGCAGTACTTC. This codes for CASSVGLAGSYEQYF.

This chain joins TRBV11-1 and TRBJ2-7, with D unclear. Trimming stripped 6 bases from V and 6 bases from J, with 15 bases between. The germline V gene has CDR1 SGHAT and CDR2 FQDESV (reference sequence). The CDR3 loop spans 13 amino acids. CDR3 residues: CASSAAILSEQYF. The CDR3 region has the DNA TGTGCCAGCAGTGCTGCGATCCTATCCGAGCAGTACTTC.

In DNA form, the CDR3 reads TGTGCCAGCAGCCCCGAGACATTAAACTACGAGCAGTACTTC. It translates to CASSPETLNYEQYF. V gene TRBV28 combines with J gene TRBJ2-7; unclear D gene. The CDR3 loop spans 14 amino acids. V lost 6 bases, J lost 3 bases, and 15 bases lay in between. CDR1 and CDR2 from the germline V gene are MDHEN and SYDVKM.

This sequence joins TRBV28 and TRBJ2-6; D remains ambiguous. Germline V gene sequence: CDR1 MDHEN, CDR2 SYDVKM. The CDR3 runs to 12 residues. With 6 bases removed from V and 10 bases from J, the gap between germline ends came to 10 bases. Written as DNA, the CDR3 is TGTGCCAGCAGGGCCCCTTCAAACGTCCTGACTTTC. This translates into CASRAPSNVLTF.

The J gene is TRBJ2-7, the V gene TRBV6-1; TRBD2 matches 9 bases. V dropped 1 base and J dropped 3; count of bases not matched to a gene: 4. This CDR3 region has 15 residues. CDR1 is MNHNS and CDR2 is SASEGT in the germline V gene. CDR3 residues: CASSEGLAGVYEQYF. DNA of the CDR3: TGTGCCAGCAGTGAAGGGTTAGCGGGGGTCTACGAGCAGTACTTC.

The chain carries TRBV9 and TRBJ2-3, with 8 bases that match TRBD2. The CDR3 is 17 amino acids. After removal of 0 bases from V and 0 bases from J, the junction contained 6 bases not matched to a gene. Germline CDR1 is SGDLS and CDR2 is YYNGEE. Here the CDR3 DNA reads TGTGCCAGCAGCGTAGGCGCCGGGGGGGGTAGCACAGATACGCAGTATTTT. This sequence encodes CASSVGAGGGSTDTQYF.

The V gene is TRBV5-6, the J gene TRBJ1-5, with D perhaps TRBD1 (5 bases). The CDR3 spans 14 residues. V was pared by 3 bases and J by 4 bases, with 11 bases between. The germline gives CDR1 SGHDT, CDR2 YYEEEE. CDR3 region: CASSSPRGNQPQHF. CDR3 bases: TGTGCCAGCAGCTCCCCTCGGGGGAATCAGCCCCAGCATTTT.